These 20 T cell receptor beta chains share one sample of origin, sequenced in a study of blood T cell repertoires in COVID-19. Sequenced by immunoSEQ multiplex PCR; TCRdb stores in-frame clones only, minus some. Of tens of thousands of clones detected, 70% to 80% appear once; the ten largest clones hold 19%. Source material: peripheral blood. These receptors all come from a man aged 70-80 years with acute or convalescent COVID-19.

The V gene is TRBV15, the J gene TRBJ1-5; the D gene is possibly TRBD1 (6 bases). This CDR3 contains 16 residues. CDR1 and CDR2 from the germline V gene are LNHNV and YYDKDF (reference sequence). V lost 5 bases and J 1 base, leaving 15 bases between the germline ends. The DNA of the CDR3 is TGTGCCACCAGCCTCTTTTCGGACAGAAGCAATCAGCCCCAGCATTTT. Translating gives CATSLFSDRSNQPQHF.

The V call is TRBV14, the J call TRBJ2-7, with TRBD2 matching 13 bases. The germline V gene encodes CDR1 SGHDN and CDR2 FVKESK. J was trimmed by 4 bases and V by 3 bases; bases with no gene match: 3. The CDR3 has 15 amino acids. As DNA, the CDR3 is TGTGCCAGCAGCCACGGGACTAGCGGGGCTTACGAGCAGTACTTC. Translated, it gives CASSHGTSGAYEQYF.

The chain couples TRBV5-1 to TRBJ1-1; 8 nucleotides line up with TRBD1. Germline lookup yields CDR1 SGHRS and CDR2 YFSETQ. J gave up 3 bases and V 5 bases, and 12 bases lay outside the gene matches. The CDR3 is made up of 16 amino acids. In nucleotides, the CDR3 is TGCGCCAGCAGACCAGGACAGGGATCGGGGGACACTGAAGCTTTCTTT. Translated, it gives CASRPGQGSGDTEAFF.

J is TRBJ2-7 and V is TRBV6-6, with D unclear. Germline V gene sequence: CDR1 MNHNY, CDR2 SVGAGI (reference sequence). Trimming stripped 7 bases from V and 3 bases from J, with 10 bases between. The length of the CDR3 is 12 residues. The CDR3 DNA reads as TGTGCCAGCACCTCGACTCTCTACGAGCAGTACTTC. This translates into CASTSTLYEQYF.

The chain employs TRBV11-2 and TRBJ2-3; 12 nucleotides line up with TRBD2. The germline gives CDR1 SGHAT, CDR2 FQNNGV. This CDR3 is built from 17 residues. Unmatched junction bases numbered 10, after V lost 0 bases and J lost 9 bases. Here the CDR3 reads CASSLDRSSGGAETQYF. The CDR3 DNA sequence: TGTGCCAGCAGCTTAGATCGATCTAGCGGGGGGGCGGAGACGCAGTATTTT.

The chain couples TRBV11-2 to TRBJ2-6, with D perhaps matching TRBD2 (5 bases). Germline-derived CDR1 and CDR2 are SGHAT and FQNNGV. CDR3 length: 17 residues. Trimming took 2 bases from V and 0 from J, leaving 11 bases between them. The CDR3 DNA reads as TGTGCCAGCAGCTTATTTACGGGGAACTCTGGGGCCAACGTCCTGACTTTC. It is translated as CASSLFTGNSGANVLTF.

The chain joins TRBV4-3 to TRBJ1-2; TRBD1 matches 7 bases. With 6 bases clipped from V and 7 bases from J, the junction kept 2 bases outside the gene matches. This CDR3 is built from 11 residues. In germline, CDR1 is LGHNA, CDR2 YSLEER. The CDR3 loop reads CASRGTVGYTF. The CDR3 DNA reads TGCGCCAGCAGAGGGACAGTTGGCTACACCTTC.

V gene TRBV7-3 combines with J gene TRBJ1-2, with a tentative D call TRBD1 (5 bases). There are 14 residues in the CDR3. Trimming took off 5 bases at V and 8 bases at J, with 18 bases between the two ends. Germline loops: CDR1 SGHTA, CDR2 FQGTGA. The DNA of the CDR3 is TGTGCCAGCAGCCTTCAGGGCCTGGCTGGAGGCTACACCTTC. It encodes CASSLQGLAGGYTF.

This rearrangement joins TRBV4-2 to TRBJ1-2, with D hard to call. V was clipped by 0 bases and J by 3 bases, with 14 bases between them. Germline assignment: CDR1 LGHNA and CDR2 YNFKEQ. The CDR3 has 16 amino acids. CDR3 bases: TGTGCCAGCAGCCAAGAAACACTTAGCCTCCACTATGGCTACACCTTC. This sequence encodes CASSQETLSLHYGYTF.

The rearrangement uses TRBV19 and TRBJ2-2; tentative D call: TRBD1 (5 bases). The CDR3 totals 14 residues. Germline V gene sequence: CDR1 LNHDA, CDR2 SQIVND (reference sequence). V shed 2 bases and J shed 1 base, with 5 bases lying between them. CDR3 nucleotides: TGTGCCAGTAGTATACAGGGGAACACCGGGGAGCTGTTTTTT. It encodes CASSIQGNTGELFF.

The rearrangement uses TRBV6-5 and TRBJ2-3; 8 bases match TRBD1. Germline loops: CDR1 MNHEY, CDR2 SVGAGI. Trimming at V came to 5 bases and at J to 1 base, leaving 5 bases not matched to a gene. The CDR3 runs to 15 residues. CDR3 bases: TGTGCCAGCAGTCCTTGGGGACAGGGCACAGATACGCAGTATTTT. This translates into CASSPWGQGTDTQYF.

The rearrangement joins TRBV6-2 or TRBV6-3 to TRBJ2-2; 8 bases align to TRBD2. Germline V gives CDR1 MNHEY, CDR2 SVGEGT. The CDR3 loop spans 16 amino acids. The V and J ends lost 4 bases and 0 bases, in that order; junction bases with no gene match: 4. The CDR3 DNA sequence: TGTGCCAGCAGTTCATTGCGGGGGGCGAACACCGGGGAGCTGTTTTTT. It yields the protein CASSSLRGANTGELFF.

The rearrangement uses TRBV5-4 and TRBJ1-4; TRBD1 matches at 8 bases. CDR3 length equals 15 residues. CDR1 SGHNT and CDR2 YYREEE come from the germline V gene (reference sequence). V gave up 3 bases and J gave up 5 bases; unmatched junction bases: 6. The CDR3 is CASSSRGQANEKLFF. The CDR3 coding sequence is TGTGCCAGCAGCTCCCGGGGACAGGCAAATGAAAAACTGTTTTTT.

V and J are TRBV5-6 and TRBJ1-1; 7 bases match TRBD1. The CDR3 is 17 amino acids. CDR1 SGHDT and CDR2 YYEEEE come from the germline V gene. V was pared by 3 bases and J by 1 base, with 12 bases of the junction left unmatched. The chain's CDR3 is CASSSPLRGRGNTEAFF. CDR3 bases: TGTGCCAGCAGCTCCCCCTTGAGGGGGCGCGGGAACACTGAAGCTTTCTTT. Drawing the rest from reference TRBV5-6 and TRBJ1-1, the complete variable domain is DAGVTQSPTHLIKTRGQQVTLRCSPKSGHDTVSWYQQALGQGPQFIFQYYEEEERQRGNFPDRFSGHQFPNYSSELNVNALLLGDSALYLCASSSPLRGRGNTEAFFGQGTRLTVV.

The V call is TRBV2, the J call TRBJ1-4; D gene unclear. This CDR3 is 15 amino acids long. CDR1 and CDR2 from the germline V gene are SNHLY and FYNNEI. Trimming pared 8 bases from V and 0 bases from J, leaving 13 bases between. The CDR3 reads CASDPIGATNEKLFF. CDR3 nucleotide sequence: TGTGCCAGCGACCCAATAGGAGCAACTAATGAAAAACTGTTTTTT. The variable domain in full, completed from reference TRBV2 and TRBJ1-4, reads EPEVTQTPSHQVTQMGQEVILRCVPISNHLYFYWYRQILGQKVEFLVSFYNNEISEKSEIFDDQFSVERPDGSNFTLKIRSTKLEDSAMYFCASDPIGATNEKLFFGSGTQLSVL.

The CDR3 DNA follows: TGTGCCATCAGTCTACAGGACAAACAGCCCCAGCATTTT. Its translation: CAISLQDKQPQHF. V is TRBV10-3 and J is TRBJ1-5; tentatively, D is TRBD1 (5 bases). Between the trimmed V and J ends, which lost 5 bases and 7 bases, there was a span of 12 bases. The germline CDR1 and CDR2 sequences are ENHRY and SYGVKD. The CDR3 has 13 amino acids.

The sample holds a few counts of this clone. The chain is built from TRBV6-6 and TRBJ1-1; D gene unclear. Trimming took off 2 bases at V and 4 bases at J, with 14 bases between the two ends. CDR1 MNHNY and CDR2 SVGAGI come from the germline V gene (reference sequence). The CDR3 consists of 15 residues. Here the CDR3 DNA reads TGTGCCAGCAGTTACACTGGCCTCCGGGGCACTGAAGCTTTCTTT. Amino acid sequence: CASSYTGLRGTEAFF.

This clone was found a few times. The CDR3 DNA follows: TGTGCCAGCAGCGCGACCCACAGGGGAGAGAGTTGCGAGCAGTACTTC. This sequence encodes CASSATHRGESCEQYF. The chain couples TRBV9 to TRBJ2-7, with 7 bases that match TRBD1. Germline trimming cut 3 bases from V and 6 bases from J; bases unmatched to any gene: 15. The CDR3 loop spans 16 amino acids. CDR1 and CDR2 from the germline V gene are SGDLS and YYNGEE.

In its sample, this clone was seen once. This chain uses TRBV5-1 with TRBJ2-7, with D perhaps matching TRBD1 (6 bases). V was trimmed by 4 bases and J by 3 bases, leaving 8 bases between them. In germline, CDR1 is SGHRS, CDR2 YFSETQ. CDR3 length equals 12 residues. The CDR3 coding sequence is TGCGCCAGCAGCACGGACAGCTACGAGCAGTACTTC. This translates into CASSTDSYEQYF.

The V and J genes are TRBV10-3 and TRBJ2-7, with 8 positions matching TRBD1. Trimming took 6 bases from V and 1 from J; bases not matched to a gene: 8. Germline CDR1 ENHRY, CDR2 SYGVKD. There are 15 residues in the CDR3. CDR3 bases: TGTGCCATCAGGCAGACAGGGGTCCAGTCCTACGAGCAGTACTTC. As protein: CAIRQTGVQSYEQYF.